The rows below give T cell receptor beta chains drawn from one sample of a study of CD8 T cells in ankylosing spondylitis. TCRdb itself ran the 5' RACE reads through MiXCR, one entry per CDR3 protein. The data contain 200,000 or so distinct CDR3 sequences, 15% to 20% of them singletons. Specimen: blood, either unsorted or a sorted T cell fraction (not recorded which). The receptors were gathered from a male donor aged 5 to 29 with ankylosing spondylitis or in good health (not recorded which). Both conserved end residues are part of each CDR3. The D gene is left open where the match is weak. Some rows have no size entry. The others give once, few or many, or a class for an expanded clone.

j_call | v_call | clone_size | d_call | cdr3_aa | cdr3_nt
TRBJ1-1 | TRBV25-1 | many | TRBD1 | CASRKAQGADTEAFF | TGTGCCAGCAGGAAAGCACAGGGGGCGGACACTGAAGCTTTCTTT
TRBJ2-1 | TRBV20-1 | few | . | CSARGKVGDESTDNEQFF | TGCAGTGCTAGGGGTAAGGTTGGCGACGAGTCCACGGACAATGAGCAGTTCTTC
TRBJ1-2 | TRBV12-3/TRBV12-4 | many | . | CASKSALNYGYTF | TGTGCCAGCAAAAGTGCCTTAAACTATGGCTACACCTTC
TRBJ2-1 | TRBV12-3/TRBV12-4 | . | . | CASSWREDNEQFF | TGTGCCAGCAGTTGGAGGGAAGACAATGAGCAGTTCTTC
TRBJ2-1 | TRBV6-5 | many | . | CASSYGAGTYNEQFF | TGTGCCAGCAGTTACGGGGCGGGAACCTACAATGAGCAGTTCTTC
TRBJ2-3 | TRBV6-4 | many | TRBD2 | CASSGSAGGPDTQYF | TGTGCCAGCAGTGGTTCAGCGGGAGGGCCTGATACGCAGTATTTT
TRBJ2-1 | TRBV24-1 | many | TRBD2 | CATSDLGREGPRNEQFF | TGTGCCACCAGTGATTTAGGACGGGAGGGCCCGAGGAATGAGCAGTTCTTC
TRBJ2-7 | TRBV6-2/TRBV6-3 | many | TRBD1 | CASTPFGTGAIEEQYF | TGTGCCAGCACCCCTTTTGGGACAGGGGCGATAGAGGAGCAGTACTTC
TRBJ2-1 | TRBV29-1 | few | . | CSVESDNEQFF | TGCAGCGTTGAGAGCGACAATGAGCAGTTCTTC
TRBJ1-1 | TRBV30 | many | . | CAWSLGQEAFF | TGTGCCTGGAGTTTAGGGCAAGAAGCTTTCTTT
TRBJ2-3 | TRBV14 | many | . | CASSHTDTQYF | TGTGCCAGCAGCCACACAGATACGCAGTATTTT
TRBJ2-5 | TRBV18 | many | . | CASSPLQETQYF | TGTGCCAGCTCACCGCTCCAAGAGACCCAGTACTTC
TRBJ2-5 | TRBV5-4 | . | . | CASSLGGSSQETQYF | TGTGCCAGCAGCTTGGGGGGAAGTTCGCAAGAGACCCAGTACTTC
TRBJ1-1 | TRBV5-1 | many | . | CASSLMGSVGGAEAFF | TGCGCCAGCAGCTTGATGGGGTCCGTGGGGGGCGCTGAAGCTTTCTTT
TRBJ2-3 | TRBV29-1 | many | . | CSVDPADTQYF | TGCAGCGTTGACCCGGCAGATACGCAGTATTTT
TRBJ2-5 | TRBV30 | many | TRBD1 | CAWNFDRVQETQYF | TGTGCCTGGAACTTCGACAGGGTCCAAGAGACCCAGTACTTC
TRBJ2-7 | TRBV7-9 | . | . | CASSLDTYEQYF | TGTGCCAGCAGCTTAGACACCTACGAGCAGTACTTC
TRBJ2-5 | TRBV20-1 | many | . | CSARQVLGTDQETQYF | TGCAGTGCTAGACAGGTGTTGGGGACGGACCAAGAGACCCAGTACTTC
TRBJ1-1 | TRBV3-1 | many | . | CASSQGPREKAFF | TGTGCCAGCAGCCAAGGGCCCAGGGAAAAAGCTTTCTTT
TRBJ2-6 | TRBV7-3 | many | TRBD2 | CASSLIDGGSSSGANVLTF | TGTGCCAGCAGCTTAATCGACGGCGGGAGTAGTTCTGGGGCCAACGTCCTGACTTTC
TRBJ2-3 | TRBV28 | many | . | CASRADSERGTDTQYF | TGTGCCAGCAGGGCGGACAGTGAAAGGGGTACAGATACGCAGTATTTT
TRBJ2-5 | TRBV20-1 | many | TRBD1 | CSARPPGQGRQTQYF | TGCAGTGCTAGACCCCCGGGACAGGGTCGGCAGACCCAGTACTTC
TRBJ2-3 | TRBV15 | many | TRBD2 | CATSRGKIAGATDTQYF | TGTGCCACCAGCAGAGGAAAAATAGCGGGAGCCACAGATACGCAGTATTTT
TRBJ1-1 | TRBV12-3/TRBV12-4 | many | . | CASSFQGRLNTEAFF | TGTGCCAGCAGTTTCCAAGGCCGGTTGAACACTGAAGCTTTCTTT
TRBJ2-3 | TRBV5-1 | many | . | CASSLGGEPDTQYF | TGCGCCAGCAGCTTGGGCGGGGAGCCAGATACGCAGTATTTT
TRBJ2-1 | TRBV7-9 | many | TRBD2 | CASSSTSGKEGEQFF | TGTGCCAGCAGCTCGACTAGCGGGAAGGAGGGTGAGCAGTTCTTC
TRBJ2-7 | TRBV6-5 | few | . | CASSELGGPERYF | TGTGCCAGCAGTGAATTAGGGGGTCCAGAGCGGTACTTC
TRBJ2-5 | TRBV2 | . | . | CASSELRQETQYF | TGTGCCAGCAGTGAGCTAAGACAAGAGACCCAGTACTTC
TRBJ2-7 | TRBV7-8 | . | . | CASSRGRFTYEQYF | TGTGCCAGCAGCAGAGGCCGATTTACCTACGAGCAGTACTTC
TRBJ2-3 | TRBV6-5 | . | TRBD1 | CASRGQGASTDTQYF | TGTGCCAGCAGGGGACAGGGGGCGAGCACAGATACGCAGTATTTT
TRBJ2-1 | TRBV9 | many | . | CASSGTGGVDGEQFF | TGTGCCAGCAGCGGGACCGGGGGCGTGGATGGTGAGCAGTTCTTC
TRBJ1-2 | TRBV20-1 | many | . | CSASPGGGLFF | TGCAGTGCTAGTCCCGGGGGAGGGCTCTTCTTC
TRBJ2-1 | TRBV29-1 | many | TRBD2 | CSVVLREGRYNEQFF | TGCAGCGTTGTCTTGCGGGAGGGCCGTTACAATGAGCAGTTCTTC
TRBJ2-5 | TRBV12-3/TRBV12-4 | many | TRBD1 | CASSLTGQGAGETQYF | TGTGCCAGCAGTTTAACGGGACAGGGGGCAGGGGAGACCCAGTACTTC
TRBJ2-7 | TRBV4-3 | many | . | CASSQEPGPHYEQYF | TGCGCCAGCAGCCAAGAGCCAGGGCCCCACTACGAGCAGTACTTC
TRBJ2-3 | TRBV7-3 | many | TRBD2 | CASSHLVAGDTQYF | TGTGCCAGCAGCCACCTAGTAGCGGGGGATACGCAGTATTTT
TRBJ1-1 | TRBV18 | . | TRBD1 | CASSPGQGKDTEAFF | TGTGCCAGCTCACCCGGACAGGGGAAGGACACTGAAGCTTTCTTT
TRBJ1-5 | TRBV4-1 | many | . | CASSQGGKDQPQHF | TGCGCCAGCAGCCAAGGAGGAAAAGATCAGCCCCAGCATTTT
TRBJ1-5 | TRBV20-1 | many | . | CSANEGSRGNQPQHF | TGCAGTGCCAACGAGGGATCGAGAGGAAATCAGCCCCAGCATTTT
TRBJ2-3 | TRBV5-1 | many | TRBD2 | CASSSGAGLLSTDTQYF | TGCGCCAGCAGCTCGGGAGCGGGACTCCTTTCCACAGATACGCAGTATTTT
TRBJ2-1 | TRBV7-9 | . | . | CASSSHRGFDEQFF | TGTGCCAGCAGCTCCCATCGGGGTTTTGATGAGCAGTTCTTC
TRBJ1-2 | TRBV20-1 | many | TRBD1 | CSATRQGGTWDYGYTF | TGCAGTGCTACTCGACAGGGAGGGACGTGGGACTATGGCTACACCTTC
TRBJ1-1 | TRBV11-3 | many | TRBD1 | CASSILSGGLTEAFF | TGTGCCAGCAGCATACTATCAGGGGGCCTCACTGAAGCTTTCTTT
TRBJ2-1 | TRBV20-1 | many | . | CSARDMVSARDEQFF | TGCAGTGCTAGAGATATGGTTTCGGCTAGGGATGAGCAGTTCTTC
TRBJ2-2 | TRBV19 | many | . | CASSMGNTGELFF | TGTGCCAGTAGTATGGGGAACACCGGGGAGCTGTTTTTT
TRBJ2-3 | TRBV7-6 | once | . | CASSLGLAPDTQYF | TGTGCCAGCAGCTTAGGGCTAGCGCCAGATACGCAGTATTTT
TRBJ2-1 | TRBV7-9 | many | . | CASLRRGDEQFF | TGTGCCAGTTTGCGCAGGGGGGATGAGCAGTTCTTC
TRBJ2-4 | TRBV7-2 | many | . | CASSFVPEGAKNIQYF | TGTGCCAGCAGCTTTGTTCCGGAGGGGGCCAAAAACATTCAGTACTTC